The T cell receptor beta chain described here comes from a study of post-analysis software for immune sequencing data. Background on the study: Secondary progressive, relapsing-remitting and progressive-relapsing multiple sclerosis were among the included disease courses. Study results and limitations: Five or six TRBV segments, TRBV5-6, TRBV5-1 and TRBV20-1 among them, were found more frequent in patients than controls.

V trimming: 11 bases; J trimming: 0 bases; junction bases outside the gene matches: 3. In germline, CDR1 is SNHLY, CDR2 FYNNEI. The CDR3 runs to 13 residues. In the case of this clonotype: Its cognate antigen is unknown.

The library was made from cDNA and included unique molecular identifiers. Via MiXCR, TCRdb re-called the PCR reads, giving one row per CDR3 protein. The sample carries some 690,000 distinct CDR3 sequences, over 45% recorded once. The TCR was taken from a girl aged 2-10 years with multiple sclerosis. Sequenced input: blood. The chain couples TRBV2 to TRBJ2-1; 8 bases map to TRBD2. The CDR3 DNA follows: TGTGCCGGCGGGACTAGCTCCTACAATGAGCAGTTCTTC. This translates into CAGGTSSYNEQFF.